The clone carrying this T cell receptor beta chain appeared a few times. Data came from immunoSEQ multiplex PCR; TCRdb stores just in-frame clones and leaves some out. The sample consists of 190,000 or so clones, 87% of them appearing once. Trimming stripped 2 bases from V and 8 bases from J, with 13 bases between. CDR1 is SGHVS and CDR2 is FQNEAQ in the germline V gene. The CDR3 has 13 amino acids. This entry belongs to a study of blood T cell repertoires in COVID-19. This sequence was found in a woman between 18 and 30 years old who had recovered from COVID-19. The source material was peripheral blood. This chain joins TRBV7-8 and TRBJ2-7, with D possibly TRBD1 on 6 matching bases. The CDR3 region is CASSLSRQVQQYF. The CDR3 region has the DNA TGTGCCAGCAGCTTATCTCGACAGGTTCAGCAGTACTTC. The full variable domain, completed using reference TRBV7-8 and TRBJ2-7, is GAGVSQSPRYKVAKRGQDVALRCDPISGHVSLFWYQQALGQGPEFLTYFQNEAQLDKSGLPSDRFFAERPEGSVSTLKIQRTQQEDSAVYLCASSLSRQVQQYFGPGTRLTVT.